This entry is about one T cell receptor beta chain. There is no known antigen for this receptor. Base-call qualities are not available, and no considerably larger clone is one nucleotide away. Each collaborating institution followed its own protocols to collect whole blood in K2EDTA tubes. For TCRbeta analysis, collaborators shipped samples in one of three forms: frozen whole blood, isolated PBMCs, or DNA extracted from either of those sample types. This record belongs to a study of blood T cell repertoires in COVID-19 (dated by TCRdb to the early 2020s). Notes on the research overall: Samples covering the acute and convalescent phases of COVID-19 were provided by collaborators in the United States, Italy and Spain. The prospective study material was composed of cDNA or gDNA derived from T cells, B-cell-depleted T cells, or PBMCs. The dataset comprised deeply sampled blood TCRbeta repertoires from subjects exposed to, actively infected with, or recovered from COVID-19. The repertoires were made available in a free public database intended to serve as a resource for research on the immune response to SARS-CoV-2. The samples were drawn from two sources: the first 160 participants of the ongoing ImmuneRACE study, and 1,200 or so subjects contributed by 6 global collaborators. Nearly every sample came with metadata listing a de-identified subject ID, COVID-19 status, age in years and sex. HLA class I and class II types, where available, came from metadata supplied by the sample provider rather than from assay-based typing.

Via the germline V gene, CDR1 is MNHEY and CDR2 SVGAGI. The CDR3, cysteine through phenylalanine, is 15 amino acids long. Left in the record is the CDR3 DNA by itself, 45 bases read in frame from the first base. Trimming leaves V shorter by 5 bases and J shorter by 8 bases, with the junction holding 8 bases beyond the gene matches. TCRbeta CDR3 regions were amplified from genomic DNA by means of the immunoSEQ Assay, a bias-controlled multiplex PCR. The original pipeline was this. Within the assay, amplification of reference gene primers was used to estimate how many nucleated cells each sample contained. To quantify the absolute abundance of each unique TCRbeta CDR3 rearrangement, sequence reads were collapsed and filtered. For each sample, productive Simpson clonality was calculated as the square root of Simpson's diversity index across productive rearrangements. The source is immuneACCESS, and TCRdb retained only in-frame sequences with V and J called. Part of the clones is not carried over; for the studies checked, unresolved V genes explain less than half of this, and the remainder is unexplained. V, J and clone size reflect that table, while D and trimming were determined from the DNA. The sample table lists approximately 75,000 clones, around 72% of them with a count of one. Around 2.6% of the sample lies in the top ten.

The research as a whole found: The quantity of clinical and demographic metadata differed by source and by participant and was supplied without curation.

Input material: peripheral blood. The clonotype comes from a human donor with acute or convalescent COVID-19. The donor label of this sample is uncertain. The receptor chain draws on TRBV6-5 and TRBJ1-6, with 8 central nucleotides matching TRBD1. The nucleotides are TGTGCCAGCAGTCTTCCCAGGGGGCAGGATTCACCCCTCCACTTT. Its protein product is CASSLPRGQDSPLHF.